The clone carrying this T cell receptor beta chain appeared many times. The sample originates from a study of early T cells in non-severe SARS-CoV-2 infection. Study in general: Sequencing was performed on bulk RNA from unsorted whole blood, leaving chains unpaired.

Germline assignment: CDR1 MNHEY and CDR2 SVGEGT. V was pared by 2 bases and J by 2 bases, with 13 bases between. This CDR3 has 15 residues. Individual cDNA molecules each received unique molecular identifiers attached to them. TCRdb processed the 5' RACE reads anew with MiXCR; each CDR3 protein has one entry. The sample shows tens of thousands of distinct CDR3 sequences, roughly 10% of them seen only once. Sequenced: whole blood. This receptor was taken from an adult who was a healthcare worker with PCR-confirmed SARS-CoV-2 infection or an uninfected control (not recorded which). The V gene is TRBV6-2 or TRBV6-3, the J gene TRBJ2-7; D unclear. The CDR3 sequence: CASSYDVRNPYEQYF. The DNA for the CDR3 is TGTGCCAGCAGTTACGACGTAAGAAACCCCTACGAGCAGTACTTC.